This passage covers 18 T cell receptor beta chains from one sample sequenced in a study of metastatic and nonmetastatic thyroid tumors. MiXCR re-clonotyped the PCR reads for TCRdb. The data contain 30,000 to 45,000 clones, more than 25% of them seen just once; the ten biggest clones take up approximately 11%. Patients had received no treatment of any kind before thyroid surgery. Sample: blood. These receptors came from a male donor with papillary thyroid cancer or a benign thyroid nodule (not recorded which). Some clones in this sample may be carry-over from other donors' samples.

This clone was seen more than once but under ten times. The genes are TRBV2 and TRBJ2-7, with D maybe TRBD1 (5 bases). The CDR3 runs 14 residues. The V gene's germline CDR1 is SNHLY and CDR2 FYNNEI. The V end was cut by 4 bases, the J end by 2 bases, with 12 bases between. DNA of the CDR3: TGTGCCAGCAGTGGAAAGGGGTCGGCCTACGAGCAGTACTTC. As protein: CASSGKGSAYEQYF.

Ten or more counts support this clone. This chain links TRBV19 with TRBJ1-5; possibly TRBD1 for D (5 bases). The CDR3 is 13 residues long. Germline-derived CDR1 and CDR2 are LNHDA and SQIVND (reference sequence). V was pared by 5 bases and J by 7 bases, with 12 bases between. The CDR3 DNA reads TGTGCCAGTAGTCGGGGCCCAAAACAGCCCCAGCATTTT. It is translated as CASSRGPKQPQHF.

The chain links TRBV7-8 to TRBJ1-1, with D tentatively TRBD1 (6 bases). The CDR3 covers 15 residues. The germline V and J ends were trimmed by 1 base and 4 bases, with 13 bases remaining between them. Germline CDR1 SGHVS, CDR2 FQNEAQ. The CDR3 nucleotides are TGTGCCAGCAGCTTAGTGGGGGGCACGTCCACTGAAGCTTTCTTT. As protein: CASSLVGGTSTEAFF.

The J gene is TRBJ2-3, the V gene TRBV20-1; perhaps D is TRBD1 or TRBD2 (6 bases each). Trimming took 3 bases from V and 6 from J, leaving 16 bases between them. CDR1 DFQATT and CDR2 SNEGSKA come from the germline V gene (reference sequence). The CDR3 is made up of 14 amino acids. The CDR3 DNA follows: TGCAGTGCTAGTGGGGGGCTAGCCCTCGATACGCAGTATTTT. Translating gives CSASGGLALDTQYF.

This clone has just a few counts. The V gene is TRBV6-2 or TRBV6-3, the J gene TRBJ1-2; maybe TRBD1 (6 bases). The CDR3 totals 13 residues. From germline, CDR1 is MNHEY and CDR2 SVGEGT. The V gene lost 2 bases and the J gene lost 5 bases, with 9 bases spanning the gap. CDR3 sequence reads: CASSYDGQYGYTF. CDR3 nucleotide sequence: TGTGCCAGCAGTTACGATGGACAGTATGGCTACACCTTC.

CDR3: CASSQGTGLSYEQYF. DNA for the CDR3: TGCGCCAGCAGCCAAGGGACAGGGCTTTCCTACGAGCAGTACTTC. The V and J genes are TRBV4-1 and TRBJ2-7; 8 positions match TRBD1. The CDR3 spans 15 residues. The germline V gene encodes CDR1 MGHRA and CDR2 YSYEKL. The J segment lost 1 base and the V segment lost 1 base, leaving 3 bases of the junction unmatched.

A few counts support this clone. The genes are TRBV27 and TRBJ2-5, with D perhaps TRBD1 (5 bases). This CDR3 is built from 14 residues. From germline, CDR1 is MNHEY and CDR2 SMNVEV (reference sequence). Trimming removed 6 bases at V and 7 bases at J, with 18 bases between. CDR3 sequence reads: CASSPTQGSGTQYF. The CDR3 nucleotides are TGTGCCAGCAGCCCGACGCAGGGATCGGGGACCCAGTACTTC.

This clone was detected ten times or more. The J gene is TRBJ2-1, the V gene TRBV20-1, with 12 bases fitting TRBD1. CDR1 and CDR2 from the germline V gene are DFQATT and SNEGSKA (reference sequence). The CDR3 is 17 residues long. J lost 4 bases, V lost 4 bases, and 11 bases had no gene match. The CDR3 nucleotides read TGCAGTGCTACGGGACAGGGGGCCCAACCATTGTACAATGAGCAGTTCTTC. Translated, it gives CSATGQGAQPLYNEQFF.

For this clone: This CDR3 is also generated by other DNA sequences in the sample. This chain connects TRBV3-1 to TRBJ2-7; 7 bases line up with TRBD2. Germline assignment: CDR1 LGHDT and CDR2 YNNKEL (reference sequence). This CDR3 region has 13 residues. V lost 6 bases and J lost 3; bases outside the gene matches: 5. The CDR3 DNA sequence: TGTGCCAGCAGGAGGGGCGGGGGCTACGAGCAGTACTTC. As protein: CASRRGGGYEQYF.

This clone was counted a single time. The V gene is TRBV11-2, the J gene TRBJ1-3; D remains unclear. The CDR3 spans 11 residues. Trimming shortened V by 5 bases and J by 7 bases, and 6 bases separated the two germline ends. Germline CDR1 is SGHAT and CDR2 is FQNNGV. This chain's CDR3 is CASSIGNTIYF. Here the CDR3 DNA reads TGTGCCAGCAGCATAGGGAACACCATATATTTT.

This clone occurred a few times. The CDR3 sequence: CASSSPPRGIYEQYF. In DNA, the CDR3 is TGTGCCAGCAGTTCGCCCCCGAGGGGGATCTACGAGCAGTACTTC. This rearrangement joins TRBV28 to TRBJ2-7; D might be TRBD1 (6 bases). CDR1 is MDHEN, CDR2 SYDVKM, per germline. The CDR3 totals 15 residues. V was pared by 4 bases and J by 3 bases, with 16 bases between.

The V gene is TRBV11-2, the J gene TRBJ2-3, with a tentative D call TRBD2 (6 bases). There are 16 residues in the CDR3. CDR1 is SGHAT, CDR2 FQNNGV, per germline. The V end was cut by 0 bases, the J end by 5 bases, with 15 bases between. CDR3 nucleotide sequence: TGTGCCAGCAGCTTAGACCCTGGGCGGGGTAGAGATACGCAGTATTTT. It yields the protein CASSLDPGRGRDTQYF.

This clone was seen ten or more times. The chain recombines TRBV30 with TRBJ2-7, with no clear D. Trimming removed 1 base at V and 6 bases at J, with 7 bases between. The CDR3 covers 11 residues. Germline V gives CDR1 GTSNPN, CDR2 SVGIG (reference sequence). Here the CDR3 DNA reads TGTGCCTGGAGTGGGGGAAGCGAGCAGTACTTC. This encodes CAWSGGSEQYF.

This clone was counted at least ten times. A read error may explain this, as a much larger clone is one base away. This sample also contains other DNA sequences that code for the same CDR3. J is TRBJ2-3 and V is TRBV6-4; perhaps TRBD2 as D (5 bases). CDR3 length: 15 residues. Per germline, CDR1 MRHNA and CDR2 SNTAGT. The CDR3, as DNA: TGTGCCAGCAGTGACGAGGCGTCTAGCACAAATACGCAGTATTTT. Protein sequence: CASSDEASSTNTQYF.

The genes are TRBV12-3 or TRBV12-4 and TRBJ2-3; 7 nucleotides agree with TRBD1. This CDR3 has 14 amino acids. J lost 4 bases, V lost 5 bases, and 6 bases had no gene match. CDR3 DNA sequence: TGTGCCAGCAGTACCTCCGGGACAGCAGATACGCAGTATTTT. The encoded protein is CASSTSGTADTQYF.

V usage is TRBV20-1 and J usage is TRBJ2-7, with D uncertain. CDR3 length: 15 amino acids. V was clipped by 0 bases and J by 5 bases, with 17 bases between them. In germline, CDR1 is DFQATT, CDR2 SNEGSKA (reference sequence). CDR3 nucleotide sequence: TGCAGTGCTAGAGATATTCATGGTAGGATGAACGAGCAGTACTTC. Translated: CSARDIHGRMNEQYF.

This clone was found many times. Possible read error: a much larger clone is one base away. The sample contains more than one DNA sequence encoding this CDR3. The chain carries TRBV15 and TRBJ1-2; no reliable D call. Trimming took off 5 bases at V and 0 bases at J, with 10 bases between the two ends. The CDR3 has 14 amino acids. Looked up from germline, CDR1 is LNHNV and CDR2 is YYDKDF (reference sequence). The CDR3 is CATSQLQANYGYTF. The CDR3 nucleotides read TGTGCCACCAGCCAATTGCAAGCTAACTATGGCTACACCTTC.

This clone appeared a few times. The CDR3 DNA reads TGTGCCAGTACCTCGAGCGGCAGGGCTGCTTTCTTT. Amino acids: CASTSSGRAAFF. The chain combines TRBV19 with TRBJ1-1, with D possibly matching TRBD1 (5 bases). The V and J ends lost 7 bases and 11 bases respectively, with 17 bases between them. The CDR3 totals 12 residues. CDR1 LNHDA and CDR2 SQIVND come from the germline V gene (reference sequence).